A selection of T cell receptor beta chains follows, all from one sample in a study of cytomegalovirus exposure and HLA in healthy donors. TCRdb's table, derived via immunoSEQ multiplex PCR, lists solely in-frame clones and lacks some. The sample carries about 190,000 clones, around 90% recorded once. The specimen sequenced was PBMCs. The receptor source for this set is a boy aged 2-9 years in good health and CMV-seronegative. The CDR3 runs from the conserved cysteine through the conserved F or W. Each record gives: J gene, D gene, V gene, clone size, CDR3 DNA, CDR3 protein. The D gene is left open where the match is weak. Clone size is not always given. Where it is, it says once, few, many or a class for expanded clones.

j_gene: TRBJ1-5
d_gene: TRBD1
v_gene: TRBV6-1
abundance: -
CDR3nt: TGTGCCAGCGCAGCTAGGACAGGGCATGGTCAGCCCCAGCATTTT
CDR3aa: CASAARTGHGQPQHF

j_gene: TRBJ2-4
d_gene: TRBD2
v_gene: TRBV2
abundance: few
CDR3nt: TGTGCCAGCACACTAGCGGAGGGGAACATTCAGTACTTC
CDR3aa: CASTLAEGNIQYF

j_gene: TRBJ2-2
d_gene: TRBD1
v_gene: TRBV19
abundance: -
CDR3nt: TGTGCCAGTTACAGGGGCCTGAACACCGGGGAGCTGTTTTTT
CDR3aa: CASYRGLNTGELFF

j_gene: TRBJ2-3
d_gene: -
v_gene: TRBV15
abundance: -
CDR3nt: TGTGCCACCAGCAGAGATGATGAGCCTAGCACAGATACGCAGTATTTT
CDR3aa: CATSRDDEPSTDTQYF

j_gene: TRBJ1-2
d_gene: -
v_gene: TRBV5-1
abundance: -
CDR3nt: TGCGCCAGCAGCTTAGGAGTTGGGTCTAGTAACTATGGCTACACCTTC
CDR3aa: CASSLGVGSSNYGYTF

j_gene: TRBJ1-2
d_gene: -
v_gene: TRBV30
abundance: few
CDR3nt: TGTGCCGGAGGACGGGACACGCGGAACTATGGCTACACCTTC
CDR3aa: CAGGRDTRNYGYTF

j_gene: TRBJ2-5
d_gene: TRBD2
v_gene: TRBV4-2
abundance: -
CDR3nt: TGTGCCAGCAGCGCCTGGGATGCGGGAGGGCCTGATAGGGAGACCCAGTACTTC
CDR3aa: CASSAWDAGGPDRETQYF

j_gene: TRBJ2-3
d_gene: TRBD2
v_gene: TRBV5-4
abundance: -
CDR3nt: TGTGCCAGCAGCGCGGGACTAGCTAGCACAGATACGCAGTATTTT
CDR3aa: CASSAGLASTDTQYF

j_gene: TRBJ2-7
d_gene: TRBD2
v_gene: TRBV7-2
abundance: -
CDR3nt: TGTGCCAGCAGCACCCAACTAGCGCCTGCCTACGAGCAGTACTTC
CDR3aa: CASSTQLAPAYEQYF

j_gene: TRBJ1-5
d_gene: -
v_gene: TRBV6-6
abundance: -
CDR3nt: TGTGCCAGCGGGGGGGGCGGCAATCAGCCCCAGCATTTT
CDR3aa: CASGGGGNQPQHF

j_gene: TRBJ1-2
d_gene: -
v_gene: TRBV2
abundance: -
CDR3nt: TGTGCCAGCAGTGAATACAGACAAGTGGGTGGCTACACCTTC
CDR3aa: CASSEYRQVGGYTF

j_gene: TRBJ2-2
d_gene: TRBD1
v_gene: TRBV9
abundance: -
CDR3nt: TGTGCCAGCAGCGGAGGACAGGGTCCCAGTATGACCGGGGAGCTGTTTTTT
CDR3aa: CASSGGQGPSMTGELFF

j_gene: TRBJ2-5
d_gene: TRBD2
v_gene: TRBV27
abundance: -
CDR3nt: TGTGCCAGCAGTTCGCGGGGAGGGCGAGAGACCCAGTACTTC
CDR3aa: CASSSRGGRETQYF

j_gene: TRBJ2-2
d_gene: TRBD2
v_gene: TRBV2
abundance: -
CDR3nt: TGTGCCAGCAGTGGGGCGGGAGGGCCAGGCACCGGGGAGCTGTTTTTT
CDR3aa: CASSGAGGPGTGELFF

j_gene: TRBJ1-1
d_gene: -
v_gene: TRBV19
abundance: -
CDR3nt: TGTGCCAGTAGCACAGGAGATTTGAACACTGAAGCTTTCTTT
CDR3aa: CASSTGDLNTEAFF

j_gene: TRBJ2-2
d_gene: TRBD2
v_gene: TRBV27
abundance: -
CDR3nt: TGTGCCAGCAGTTTTTTGACTAGCGGGGGCACCGGGGAGCTGTTTTTT
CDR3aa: CASSFLTSGGTGELFF

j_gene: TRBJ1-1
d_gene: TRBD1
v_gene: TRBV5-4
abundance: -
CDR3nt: TGTGCCAGCAGCTCAGCCGGGACAGTTCCCCCTGCCGCCGGAGCTTTCTTT
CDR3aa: CASSSAGTVPPAAGAFF

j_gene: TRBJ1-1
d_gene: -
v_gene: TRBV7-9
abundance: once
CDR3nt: TGTTCCAGCAGCCCTAGGCGACAGATTCCTGAAGCTTTCTTT
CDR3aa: CSSSPRRQIPEAFF

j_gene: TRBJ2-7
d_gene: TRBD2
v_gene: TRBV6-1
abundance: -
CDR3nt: TGTGCCAGCAGTGAAAATGGACTAGCGGGAAGAAAGCAGTACTTC
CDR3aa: CASSENGLAGRKQYF

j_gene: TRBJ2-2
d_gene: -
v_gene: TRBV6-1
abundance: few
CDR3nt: TGTGCCAGCAGGTGGCTAGCTGCCGGGGAGCTGTTTTTT
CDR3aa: CASRWLAAGELFF

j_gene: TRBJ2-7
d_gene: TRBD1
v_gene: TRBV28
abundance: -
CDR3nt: TGTGCCAGCAGTTTATCTGGGACAGGCTACGAGCAGTACTTC
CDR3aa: CASSLSGTGYEQYF

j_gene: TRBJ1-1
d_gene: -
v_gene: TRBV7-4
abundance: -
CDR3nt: TGTGCCAGCAGCTTCGGGAAGGACAGTAACACTGAAGCTTTCTTT
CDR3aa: CASSFGKDSNTEAFF

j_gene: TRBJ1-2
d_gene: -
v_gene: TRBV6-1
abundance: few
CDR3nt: TGTGCCAGCAGTGCTACGACGATTACGGGAGGCTACACCTTC
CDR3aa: CASSATTITGGYTF

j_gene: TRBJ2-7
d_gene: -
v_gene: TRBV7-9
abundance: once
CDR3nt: TGTGCCAGCAGCGGACGTAGAGGGAATCTGAACGAGCAGTACTTC
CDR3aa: CASSGRRGNLNEQYF

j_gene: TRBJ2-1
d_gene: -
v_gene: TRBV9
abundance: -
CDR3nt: TGTGCCAGCAGCGTCACCCTCGGAGGCGGCTCCTACAATGAGCAGTTCTTC
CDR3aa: CASSVTLGGGSYNEQFF

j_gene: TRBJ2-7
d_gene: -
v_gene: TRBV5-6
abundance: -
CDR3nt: TGTGCCAGCAGCCCCCGGGGAGTCCTCACGCCTAAATCCGAGCAGTACTTC
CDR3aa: CASSPRGVLTPKSEQYF

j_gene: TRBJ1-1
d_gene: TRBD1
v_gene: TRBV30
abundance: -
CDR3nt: TGTGCCTGGAGTGTACTGACAGGGGACACTGAAGCTTTCTTT
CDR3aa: CAWSVLTGDTEAFF

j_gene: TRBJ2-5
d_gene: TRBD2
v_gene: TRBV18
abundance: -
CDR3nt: TGTGCCAGCTCCCTAACAGGACTAGCGGGAGGTGGAGAGACCCAGTACTTC
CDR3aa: CASSLTGLAGGGETQYF

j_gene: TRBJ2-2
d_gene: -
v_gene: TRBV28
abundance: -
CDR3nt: TGTGCCAGCAGCCCCTCCTATTGGGAGGCGGTGGACACCGGGGAGCTGTTTTTT
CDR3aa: CASSPSYWEAVDTGELFF

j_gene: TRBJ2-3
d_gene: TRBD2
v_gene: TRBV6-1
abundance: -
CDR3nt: TGTGCCGGGGGGGAGAGCCGGTCGGGTACGCAGTATTTT
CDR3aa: CAGGESRSGTQYF

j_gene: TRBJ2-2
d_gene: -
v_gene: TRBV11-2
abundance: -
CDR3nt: TGTGCCCCTGCGGGAACCGTCGAAAACACCGGGGAGCTGTTTTTT
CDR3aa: CAPAGTVENTGELFF

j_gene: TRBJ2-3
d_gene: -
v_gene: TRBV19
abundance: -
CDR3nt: TGTGCCAGTAGTGCTACTAGTGCAGATACGCAGTATTTT
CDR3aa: CASSATSADTQYF

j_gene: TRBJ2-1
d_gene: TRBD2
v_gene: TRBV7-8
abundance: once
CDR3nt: TGTGCCAGCAGCTTACGAGCGGGGCCGTCCTACAATGAGCAGTTCTTC
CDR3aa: CASSLRAGPSYNEQFF

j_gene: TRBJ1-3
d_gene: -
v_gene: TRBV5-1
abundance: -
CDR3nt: TGCGCCAGCAAGTCGGGGATCGGAAACACCATATATTTT
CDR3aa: CASKSGIGNTIYF

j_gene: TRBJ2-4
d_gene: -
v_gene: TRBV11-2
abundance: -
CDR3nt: TGTGCCAGCAGCCTACGGACAGCCGGAAACATTCAGTACTTC
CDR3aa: CASSLRTAGNIQYF

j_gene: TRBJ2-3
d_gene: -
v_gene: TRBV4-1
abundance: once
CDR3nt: TGCGCCAGCAGCCAACCTACAGGGAGCACAGATACGCAGTATTTT
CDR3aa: CASSQPTGSTDTQYF

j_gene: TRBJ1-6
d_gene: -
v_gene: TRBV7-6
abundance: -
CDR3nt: TGTGCCAGCAGCTTAGGCATGGGGTTCGGCAGGGAAAATTCACCCCTCCACTTT
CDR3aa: CASSLGMGFGRENSPLHF

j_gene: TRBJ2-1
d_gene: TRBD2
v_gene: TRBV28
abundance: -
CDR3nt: TGTGCCAGCAGTCTTTTGGAGGGCGCGGGGGGCGAGCAGTTCTTC
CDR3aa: CASSLLEGAGGEQFF

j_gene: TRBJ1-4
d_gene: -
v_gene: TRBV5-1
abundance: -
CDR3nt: TGCGCCAGCAGCTTTGGGAGTACTAATGAAAAACTGTTTTTT
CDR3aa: CASSFGSTNEKLFF

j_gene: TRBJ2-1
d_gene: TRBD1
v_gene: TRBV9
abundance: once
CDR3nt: TGTGCCAGCAGCGCAAGGGGGCATATTGAGCAGTTCTTC
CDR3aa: CASSARGHIEQFF

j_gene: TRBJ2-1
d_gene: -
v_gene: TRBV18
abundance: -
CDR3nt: TGTGCCAGCTCACCATCGGACAATGAGCAGTTCTTC
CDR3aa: CASSPSDNEQFF

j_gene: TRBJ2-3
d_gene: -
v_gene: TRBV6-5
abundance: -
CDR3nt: TGTGCCAGCAGTTCTTCAGGTGTAGATACGCAGTATTTT
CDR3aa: CASSSSGVDTQYF

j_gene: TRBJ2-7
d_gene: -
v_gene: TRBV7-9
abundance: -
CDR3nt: TGTGCCAGTCGATCTGGCGGGTCCTACGAGCAGTACTTC
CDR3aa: CASRSGGSYEQYF

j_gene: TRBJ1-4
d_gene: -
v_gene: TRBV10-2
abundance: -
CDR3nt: TGCGCCAGCACGTCGGTGAGGACTAATGAAAAACTGTTTTTT
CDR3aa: CASTSVRTNEKLFF

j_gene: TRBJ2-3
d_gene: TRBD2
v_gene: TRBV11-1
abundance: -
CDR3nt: TGTGCCAGCAGCGCCCGAAGCGGGGGCGAATCAGATACGCAGTATTTT
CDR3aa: CASSARSGGESDTQYF

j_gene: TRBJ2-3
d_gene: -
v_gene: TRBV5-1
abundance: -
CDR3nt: TGCGCCAGCAGCTTGTCCGGGAGTACAGATACGCAGTATTTT
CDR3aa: CASSLSGSTDTQYF

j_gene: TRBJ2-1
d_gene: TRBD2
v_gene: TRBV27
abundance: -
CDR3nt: TGTGCCAGCAGTTTCCAAGCGGGAGGATGGTTAAATGAGCAGTTCTTC
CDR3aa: CASSFQAGGWLNEQFF

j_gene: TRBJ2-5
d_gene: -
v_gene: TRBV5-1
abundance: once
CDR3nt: TGCGCCAGCAGCTTGGTCCCGTACCAAGAGACCCAGTACTTC
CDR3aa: CASSLVPYQETQYF

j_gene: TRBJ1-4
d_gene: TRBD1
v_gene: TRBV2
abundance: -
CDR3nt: TGTGCCAGCAGTACCTTACAGGGGTCTGAAAAACTGTTTTTT
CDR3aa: CASSTLQGSEKLFF